The T cell receptor beta chain under discussion was sequenced for a study of cytomegalovirus exposure and HLA in healthy donors. Study context: T cells numbering about 180 million yielded some 110 million unique TCR beta sequences in an earlier analysis. General study results and limits: A previous analysis found most TCR beta V segments productive roughly 87% or roughly 30% of the time. Many donors shared some public TCRs, even though most TCR sequences were rare.

PCR involved 60 Vbeta and 13 Jbeta primers. Repertoires were generated with immunoSEQ multiplex PCR, while TCRdb's copy carries only in-frame clones and drops some. In total, the table holds 25,000 to 40,000 clones. Worth noting for this clone: No antigen is known for it.

The CDR3 has 13 amino acids. Germline V CDR1 and CDR2: SQVTM, ANQGSEA. V lost 7 bases to trimming and J lost 4 bases; unmatched junction nucleotides: 8. The sample consisted of PBMCs. This clonotype originated in a woman between 40 and 50 years old in good health and CMV-seropositive. The chain has TRBV29-1 and TRBJ1-1, with TRBD1 matching over 8 bases. Here the CDR3 reads CSASRGRITEAFF. For the CDR3, the DNA is TGCAGCGCGTCCAGGGGGCGCATCACTGAAGCTTTCTTT. Combining the CDR3 with reference TRBV29-1 and TRBJ1-1 gives the whole variable domain SAVISQKPSRDICQRGTSLTIQCQVDSQVTMMFWYRQQPGQSLTLIATANQGSEATYESGFVIDKFPISRPNLTFSTLTVSNMSPEDSSIYLCSASRGRITEAFFGQGTRLTVV.